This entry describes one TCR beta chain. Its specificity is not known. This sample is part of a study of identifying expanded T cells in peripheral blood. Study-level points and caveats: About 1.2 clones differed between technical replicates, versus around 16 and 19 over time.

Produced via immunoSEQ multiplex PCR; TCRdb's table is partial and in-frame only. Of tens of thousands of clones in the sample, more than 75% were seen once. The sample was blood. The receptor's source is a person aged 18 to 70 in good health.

CDR3 sequence reads: CASRDLSTSSYEQYF. DNA for the CDR3: TGCGCCAGCAGGGACTTGTCGACGAGCTCCTACGAGCAGTACTTC. The rearrangement joins TRBV5-1 to TRBJ2-7; the D gene is possibly TRBD2 (5 bases). This CDR3 spans 15 amino acids. Germline lookup yields CDR1 SGHRS and CDR2 YFSETQ. Trimming took 5 bases from V and 0 from J, leaving 15 bases between them.